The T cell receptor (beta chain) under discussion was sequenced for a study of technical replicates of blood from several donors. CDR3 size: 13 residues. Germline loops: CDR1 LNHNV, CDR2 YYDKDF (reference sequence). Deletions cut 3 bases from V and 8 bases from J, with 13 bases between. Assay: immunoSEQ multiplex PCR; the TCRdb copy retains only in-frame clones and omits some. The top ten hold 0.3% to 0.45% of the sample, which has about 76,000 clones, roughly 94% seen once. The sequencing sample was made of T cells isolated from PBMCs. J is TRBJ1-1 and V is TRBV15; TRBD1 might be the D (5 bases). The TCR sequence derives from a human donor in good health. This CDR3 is CATSSPPTAEAFF. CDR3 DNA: TGTGCCACCAGCAGCCCCCCGACAGCCGAAGCTTTCTTT.